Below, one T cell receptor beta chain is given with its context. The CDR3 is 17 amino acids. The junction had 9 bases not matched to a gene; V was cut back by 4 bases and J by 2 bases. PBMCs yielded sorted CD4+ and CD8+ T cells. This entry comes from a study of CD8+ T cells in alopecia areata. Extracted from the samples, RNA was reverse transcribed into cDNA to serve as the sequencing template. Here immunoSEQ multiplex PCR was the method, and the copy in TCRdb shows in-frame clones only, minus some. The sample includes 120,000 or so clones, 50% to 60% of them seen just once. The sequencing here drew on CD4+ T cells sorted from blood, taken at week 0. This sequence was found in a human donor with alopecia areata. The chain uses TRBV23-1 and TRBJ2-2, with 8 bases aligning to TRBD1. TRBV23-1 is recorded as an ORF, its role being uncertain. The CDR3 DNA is TGCGCCAGCAGTCCCTTCGACAGGGGCGGTAACACCGGGGAGCTGTTTTTT. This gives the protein CASSPFDRGGNTGELFF.